A selection of T cell receptor beta chains follows, all from one sample in a study of blood T cell repertoires in COVID-19. The table came from immunoSEQ multiplex PCR; TCRdb's copy has only in-frame clones and leaves some out. The sample includes 200,000 to 250,000 clones, roughly 86% of them seen just once. What was sequenced was PBMCs or T cells enriched from blood (not recorded which). The receptors here all came from a man younger than 35 with acute COVID-19. Both conserved end residues are part of each CDR3. A D gene is named only where the DNA matches it firmly. Where a row states a size, it is once, few, many or the class of an expanded clone; other rows omit it.

D	size	V	J	CDR3	DNA
-	-	TRBV11-2	TRBJ2-7	CASSLVVGDNYEQYF	TGTGCCAGCAGCTTAGTGGTGGGAGATAACTACGAGCAGTACTTC
-	-	TRBV28	TRBJ1-1	CASSRGDGVDTEAFF	TGTGCCAGCAGTCGGGGGGACGGGGTCGACACTGAAGCTTTCTTT
TRBD1	once	TRBV25-1	TRBJ2-1	CASSEYMYEGAVEQFF	TGTGCCAGCAGTGAATATATGTACGAGGGGGCGGTTGAGCAGTTCTTC
TRBD2	few	TRBV10-1	TRBJ2-1	CASGLAGTTEQFF	TGCGCCAGCGGGCTAGCGGGAACGACTGAGCAGTTCTTC
TRBD2	-	TRBV19	TRBJ2-1	CASTPPGSSGANEQFF	TGTGCCAGTACCCCCCCGGGGTCTAGCGGGGCCAATGAGCAGTTCTTC
-	-	TRBV7-9	TRBJ2-6	CASSLDFGANVLTF	TGTGCCAGCAGCTTAGACTTTGGGGCCAACGTCCTGACTTTC
-	-	TRBV4-2	TRBJ1-2	CASSQGPGGSYGYTF	TGTGCCAGCAGCCAAGGGCCCGGAGGGAGCTATGGCTACACCTTC
TRBD2	-	TRBV28	TRBJ2-4	CASSWGRDDKNIQYF	TGTGCCAGCAGTTGGGGGAGGGACGACAAAAACATTCAGTACTTC
-	-	TRBV4-3	TRBJ1-1	CASSQKIPGKNTEAFF	TGCGCCAGCAGCCAGAAGATCCCGGGGAAGAACACTGAAGCTTTCTTT
TRBD1	-	TRBV12-3/TRBV12-4	TRBJ2-7	CASSLGDRGEQYF	TGTGCCAGCAGTTTGGGGGACAGGGGCGAGCAGTACTTC
TRBD1	-	TRBV5-5	TRBJ2-2	CASSSLEGAGTGELFF	TGTGCCAGCAGCTCCCTAGAGGGGGCAGGCACCGGGGAGCTGTTTTTT
-	-	TRBV30	TRBJ2-7	CAWTPTASYEQYF	TGTGCCTGGACCCCGACAGCTTCCTACGAGCAGTACTTC
-	-	TRBV7-2	TRBJ2-3	CASSPRDIRYF	TGTGCCAGCAGCCCCCGGGACATTCGTTATTTT
TRBD1	-	TRBV18	TRBJ2-2	CASSLTGGFNTGELFF	TGTGCCAGCTCACTAACAGGGGGATTCAACACCGGGGAGCTGTTTTTT
TRBD2	-	TRBV13	TRBJ2-1	CASSLKPSLLAGGYNEQFF	TGTGCCAGCAGCTTAAAACCCTCCCTTCTAGCGGGAGGATACAATGAGCAGTTCTTC
TRBD2	-	TRBV7-3	TRBJ2-1	CASSKSGSHDEQFF	TGTGCCAGCAGCAAGAGCGGGAGTCATGATGAGCAGTTCTTC
TRBD1	-	TRBV28	TRBJ1-2	CASSSGQGINGYTF	TGTGCCAGCAGTTCAGGACAGGGTATAAATGGCTACACCTTC
-	-	TRBV30	TRBJ1-1	CAWSSGYTEAFF	TGTGCCTGGAGTTCAGGCTACACTGAAGCTTTCTTT
TRBD1	-	TRBV2	TRBJ1-4	CASSPTGAVEKLFF	TGTGCCAGCAGTCCTACAGGGGCGGTGGAAAAACTGTTTTTT
TRBD2	-	TRBV11-3	TRBJ2-7	CASSSPGLAGVWEQYF	TGTGCCAGCAGCTCGCCGGGACTAGCGGGAGTCTGGGAGCAGTACTTC
-	-	TRBV18	TRBJ1-4	CASSPRSGDEKLFF	TGTGCCAGCTCACCACGGTCAGGCGATGAAAAACTGTTTTTT
TRBD1	-	TRBV28	TRBJ2-2	CASSPGGPTGELFF	TGTGCCAGCAGCCCAGGGGGACCCACCGGGGAGCTGTTTTTT
TRBD1	-	TRBV30	TRBJ1-4	CAWSAGQGDEKLFF	TGTGCCTGGAGCGCTGGACAGGGCGATGAAAAACTGTTTTTT
-	-	TRBV7-6	TRBJ2-7	CASSLPSGVGYEQYF	TGTGCCAGCAGCTTACCTTCCGGAGTTGGCTACGAGCAGTACTTC
TRBD2	-	TRBV24-1	TRBJ2-1	CATSDLHLSGNNEQFF	TGTGCCACCAGTGATTTGCACCTGAGCGGGAACAATGAGCAGTTCTTC
TRBD1	-	TRBV6-2/TRBV6-3	TRBJ2-7	CASSLSGTGGNEQYF	TGTGCCAGCAGTTTATCCGGGACAGGGGGCAACGAGCAGTACTTC
TRBD2	-	TRBV12-5	TRBJ2-7	CASGHTSDPYEQYF	TGTGCTAGTGGTCATACTAGCGACCCCTACGAGCAGTACTTC
-	-	TRBV11-2	TRBJ2-5	CASSLLAGSETQYF	TGTGCCAGCAGCTTATTGGCAGGGTCAGAGACCCAGTACTTC
TRBD2	once	TRBV14	TRBJ2-5	CASTEGLDRETQYF	TGTGCCAGCACCGAGGGACTAGATCGGGAGACCCAGTACTTC
TRBD1	-	TRBV5-1	TRBJ2-1	CASSSGGAHNEQFF	TGCGCCAGCAGCTCAGGGGGCGCCCACAATGAGCAGTTCTTC
-	-	TRBV3-1/TRBV3-2	TRBJ1-6	CASSAGQTNSPLHF	TGTGCCAGCAGCGCGGGTCAGACTAATTCACCCCTCCACTTT
-	-	TRBV11-2	TRBJ2-7	CASSSSGTPYEQYF	TGTGCCAGCAGCTCCTCCGGGACACCTTACGAGCAGTACTTC
TRBD1	once	TRBV27	TRBJ1-2	CASSSTGGYYGYTF	TGTGCCAGCAGTTCGACAGGGGGTTACTATGGCTACACCTTC
-	-	TRBV5-1	TRBJ2-7	CASSPPGDEQYF	TGCGCCAGCAGCCCTCCGGGAGACGAGCAGTACTTC
-	few	TRBV12-3/TRBV12-4	TRBJ1-1	CASSPGGDTEAFF	TGTGCCAGCAGTCCCGGGGGGGACACTGAAGCTTTCTTT